This TCR beta chain was sequenced in a study of blood T cell repertoires in COVID-19. V shed 0 bases and J shed 0 bases, with 9 bases lying between them. The germline gives CDR1 SGDLS, CDR2 YYNGEE. There are 16 residues in the CDR3. TCRdb keeps only in-frame clones here, not all; method: immunoSEQ multiplex PCR. The repertoire consists of tens of thousands of clones, with 65% to 85% occurring once and the leading ten covering more than 2.5%. The sample consisted of peripheral blood. This rearrangement joins TRBV9 to TRBJ2-2; D gene uncertain. This sequence was found in a man aged 50-60 years with acute or convalescent COVID-19. The CDR3, as DNA: TGTGCCAGCAGCGTAGAAGCGCGGTCGAACACCGGGGAGCTGTTTTTT. This encodes CASSVEARSNTGELFF.